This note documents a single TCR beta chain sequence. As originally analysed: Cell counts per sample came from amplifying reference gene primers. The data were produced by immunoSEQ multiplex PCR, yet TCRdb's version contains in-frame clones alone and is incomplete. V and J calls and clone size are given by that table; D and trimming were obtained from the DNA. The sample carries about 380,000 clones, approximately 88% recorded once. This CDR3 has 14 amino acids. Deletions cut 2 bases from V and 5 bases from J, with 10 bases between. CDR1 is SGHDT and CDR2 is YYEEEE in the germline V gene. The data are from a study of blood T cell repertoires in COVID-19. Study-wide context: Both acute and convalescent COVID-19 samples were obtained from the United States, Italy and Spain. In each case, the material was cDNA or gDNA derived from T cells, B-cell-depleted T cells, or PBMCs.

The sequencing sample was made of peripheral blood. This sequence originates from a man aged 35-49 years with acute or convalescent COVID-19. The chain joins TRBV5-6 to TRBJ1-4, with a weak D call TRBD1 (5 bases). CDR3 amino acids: CASSLGGVNEKLFF. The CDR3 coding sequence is TGTGCCAGCAGCTTAGGAGGGGTCAATGAAAAACTGTTTTTT.